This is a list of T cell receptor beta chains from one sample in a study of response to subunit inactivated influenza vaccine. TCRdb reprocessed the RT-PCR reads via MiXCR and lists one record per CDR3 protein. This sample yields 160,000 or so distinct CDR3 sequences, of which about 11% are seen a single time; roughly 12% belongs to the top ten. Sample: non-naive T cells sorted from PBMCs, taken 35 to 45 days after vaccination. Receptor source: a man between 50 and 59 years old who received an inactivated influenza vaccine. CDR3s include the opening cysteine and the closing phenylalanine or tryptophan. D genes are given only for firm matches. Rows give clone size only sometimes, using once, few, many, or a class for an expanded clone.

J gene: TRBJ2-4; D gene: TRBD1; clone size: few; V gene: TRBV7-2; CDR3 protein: CASSSRGQWSNIQYF; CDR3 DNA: TGTGCCAGCAGTAGCCGGGGACAGTGGTCTAACATTCAGTACTTC
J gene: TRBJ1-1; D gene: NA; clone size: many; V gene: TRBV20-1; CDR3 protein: CSASRGYTEAFF; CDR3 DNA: TGCAGTGCTTCCCGGGGGTACACTGAAGCTTTCTTT
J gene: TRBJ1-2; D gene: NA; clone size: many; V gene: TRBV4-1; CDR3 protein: CASSLGQAEVYGYTF; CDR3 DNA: TGCGCCAGCAGCCTCGGGCAAGCAGAGGTCTATGGCTACACCTTC
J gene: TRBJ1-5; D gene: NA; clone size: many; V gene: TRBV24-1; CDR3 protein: CATSQSGGNQPQHF; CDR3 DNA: TGTGCCACCAGTCAGTCAGGGGGCAATCAGCCCCAGCATTTT
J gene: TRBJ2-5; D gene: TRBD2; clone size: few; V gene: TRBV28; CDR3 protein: CASSPGLATPETQYF; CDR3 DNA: TGTGCCAGCAGTCCTGGACTAGCTACCCCCGAGACCCAGTACTTC
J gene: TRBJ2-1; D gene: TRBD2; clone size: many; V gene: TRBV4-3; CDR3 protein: CASSQDTLAGYNEQFF; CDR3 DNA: TGCGCCAGCAGCCAAGATACTCTAGCGGGATACAATGAGCAGTTCTTC
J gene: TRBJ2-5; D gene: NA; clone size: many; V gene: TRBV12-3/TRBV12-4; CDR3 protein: CASRTRTVRKTQYF; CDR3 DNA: TGTGCCAGCAGGACCCGGACAGTCAGGAAGACCCAGTACTTC
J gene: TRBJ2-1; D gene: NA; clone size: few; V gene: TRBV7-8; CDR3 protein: CASSLWRSGEQFF; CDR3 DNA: TGTGCCAGCAGCTTATGGCGGAGCGGTGAGCAGTTCTTC
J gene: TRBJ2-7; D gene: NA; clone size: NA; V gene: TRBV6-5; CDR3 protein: CASNQVTYEQYF; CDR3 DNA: TGTGCCAGCAACCAGGTAACCTACGAGCAGTACTTC
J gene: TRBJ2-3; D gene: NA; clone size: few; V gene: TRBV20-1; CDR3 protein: CSARDIQGMTTDTQYF; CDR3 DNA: TGCAGTGCTAGAGATATCCAGGGGATGACTACAGATACGCAGTATTTT
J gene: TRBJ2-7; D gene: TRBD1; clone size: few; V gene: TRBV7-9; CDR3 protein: CASNSRQGPYEQYF; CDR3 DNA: TGTGCCAGCAACTCTCGACAGGGCCCCTACGAGCAGTACTTC
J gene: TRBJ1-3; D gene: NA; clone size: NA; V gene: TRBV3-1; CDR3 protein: CASSQVANTIYF; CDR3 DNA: TGTGCCAGCAGCCAAGTCGCCAACACCATATATTTT
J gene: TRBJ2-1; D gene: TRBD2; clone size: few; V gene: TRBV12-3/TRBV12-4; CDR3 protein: CASSLTSGTIYEQFF; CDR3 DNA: TGTGCCAGCAGTTTAACTAGCGGGACCATCTATGAGCAGTTCTTC
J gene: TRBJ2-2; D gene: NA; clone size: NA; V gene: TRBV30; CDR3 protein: CAWSSQGTGELFF; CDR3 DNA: TGTGCCTGGAGCTCCCAGGGCACCGGGGAGCTGTTTTTT
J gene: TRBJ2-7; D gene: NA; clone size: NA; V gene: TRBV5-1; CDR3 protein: CASSMGIQGREQYF; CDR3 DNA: TGCGCCAGCAGCATGGGGATCCAGGGGAGGGAGCAGTACTTC
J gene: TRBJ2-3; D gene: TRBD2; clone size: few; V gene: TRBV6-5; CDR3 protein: CASSYSGGAGDTQYF; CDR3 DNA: TGTGCCAGCAGTTACAGCGGGGGGGCGGGAGATACGCAGTATTTT
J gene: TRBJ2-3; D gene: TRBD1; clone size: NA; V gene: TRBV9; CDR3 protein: CASSVATGPTSTDTQYF; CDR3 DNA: TGTGCCAGCAGCGTAGCGACAGGGCCTACTAGCACAGATACGCAGTATTTT
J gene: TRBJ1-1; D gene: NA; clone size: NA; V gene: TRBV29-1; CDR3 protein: CSVASGPDTEAFF; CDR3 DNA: TGCAGCGTTGCGTCGGGTCCGGACACTGAAGCTTTCTTT
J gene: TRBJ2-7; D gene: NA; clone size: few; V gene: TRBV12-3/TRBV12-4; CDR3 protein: CASRNEEGGPYEQCF; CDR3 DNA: TGTGCCAGCAGGAATGAGGAGGGAGGACCCTACGAGCAGTGCTTC
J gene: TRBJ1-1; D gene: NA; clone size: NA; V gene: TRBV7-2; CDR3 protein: CASSLGVRGTEAFF; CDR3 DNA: TGTGCCAGCAGCTTGGGGGTTCGAGGCACTGAAGCTTTCTTT
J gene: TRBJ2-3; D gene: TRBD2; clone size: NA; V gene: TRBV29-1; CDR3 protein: CSVAGLAGLTDPQYF; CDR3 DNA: TGCAGCGTCGCTGGACTAGCGGGATTAACAGATCCGCAGTATTTT
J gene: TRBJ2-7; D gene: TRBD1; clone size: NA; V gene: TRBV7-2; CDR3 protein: CASSLGHRGGEQYF; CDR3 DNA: TGTGCCAGCAGCTTAGGACACAGGGGTGGGGAGCAGTACTTC
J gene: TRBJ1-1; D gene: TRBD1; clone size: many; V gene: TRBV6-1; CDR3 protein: CASSLEGANTEAFF; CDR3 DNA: TGTGCCAGCTCCCTGGAGGGGGCGAACACTGAAGCTTTCTTT
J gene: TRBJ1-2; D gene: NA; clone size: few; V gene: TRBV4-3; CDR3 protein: CASSQIKANYGYTF; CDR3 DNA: TGCGCCAGCAGCCAGATTAAGGCAAACTATGGCTACACCTTC
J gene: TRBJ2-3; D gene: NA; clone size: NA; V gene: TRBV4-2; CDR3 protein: CASSQGAGGTDTQYF; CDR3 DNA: TGTGCCAGCAGCCAAGGGGCAGGGGGGACAGATACGCAGTATTTT
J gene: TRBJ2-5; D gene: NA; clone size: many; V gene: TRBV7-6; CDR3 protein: CASSLFSLETQYF; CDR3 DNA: TGTGCCAGCAGCTTATTTTCTTTAGAGACCCAGTACTTC
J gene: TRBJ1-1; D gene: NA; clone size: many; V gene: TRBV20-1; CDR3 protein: CSAATVMNTEAFF; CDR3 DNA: TGCAGTGCCGCGACAGTCATGAACACTGAAGCTTTCTTT
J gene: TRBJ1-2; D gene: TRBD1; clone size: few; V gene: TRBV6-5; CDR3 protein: CASSYWRDRDYGYTF; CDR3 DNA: TGTGCCAGCAGTTACTGGCGGGACAGGGACTATGGCTACACCTTC
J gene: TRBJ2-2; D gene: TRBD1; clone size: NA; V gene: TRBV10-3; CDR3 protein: CAISNDRGHLRTGELFF; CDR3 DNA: TGTGCCATCAGCAATGACAGGGGGCACCTAAGGACCGGGGAGCTGTTTTTT
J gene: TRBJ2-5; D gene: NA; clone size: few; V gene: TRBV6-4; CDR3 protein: CASSAQPGRPQETQYF; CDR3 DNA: TGTGCCAGCAGCGCACAACCGGGACGACCCCAAGAGACCCAGTACTTC
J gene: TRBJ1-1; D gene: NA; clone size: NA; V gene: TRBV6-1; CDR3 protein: CASSDQGRMSTEAFF; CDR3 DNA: TGTGCCAGCAGTGACCAGGGGAGAATGAGCACTGAAGCTTTCTTT
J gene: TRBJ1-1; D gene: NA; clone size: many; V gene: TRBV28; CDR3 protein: CASNKSWVSRYTEAFF; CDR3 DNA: TGTGCCAGCAACAAATCTTGGGTCAGTCGATACACTGAAGCTTTCTTT
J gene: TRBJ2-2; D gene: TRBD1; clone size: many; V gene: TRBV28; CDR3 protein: CASGQGAGELFF; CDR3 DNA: TGTGCCTCGGGACAGGGGGCCGGGGAGCTGTTTTTT